This T cell receptor beta chain was captured by sequencing in a study of T-cell reconstitution after alpha-beta-depleted transplantation in children. Unique molecular identifiers featured in how the TCRbeta library was prepared. TCRdb independently ran MiXCR on the PCR reads; one entry per CDR3 protein. The sample yields approximately 240,000 distinct CDR3 sequences, roughly 9% seen once. Germline V gene data show CDR1 as SGHTA and CDR2 as FQGNSA. This CDR3 is built from 16 residues. Trimming pared 4 bases from V and 5 bases from J, leaving 20 bases between. This clonotype has at least ten counts. Here the sequenced sample was PBMCs from the stem cell graft donor, taken from the stem cell graft. The receptor's source is a human donor who donated a stem cell graft to a child with acute lymphoblastic leukemia. The chain combines TRBV7-2 with TRBJ1-2; D possibly corresponds to TRBD1 (5 bases). CDR3 coding DNA: TGTGCCAGCAGCTACAATCCCGGGACGGGACTTTATGGCTACACCTTC. This sequence encodes CASSYNPGTGLYGYTF.